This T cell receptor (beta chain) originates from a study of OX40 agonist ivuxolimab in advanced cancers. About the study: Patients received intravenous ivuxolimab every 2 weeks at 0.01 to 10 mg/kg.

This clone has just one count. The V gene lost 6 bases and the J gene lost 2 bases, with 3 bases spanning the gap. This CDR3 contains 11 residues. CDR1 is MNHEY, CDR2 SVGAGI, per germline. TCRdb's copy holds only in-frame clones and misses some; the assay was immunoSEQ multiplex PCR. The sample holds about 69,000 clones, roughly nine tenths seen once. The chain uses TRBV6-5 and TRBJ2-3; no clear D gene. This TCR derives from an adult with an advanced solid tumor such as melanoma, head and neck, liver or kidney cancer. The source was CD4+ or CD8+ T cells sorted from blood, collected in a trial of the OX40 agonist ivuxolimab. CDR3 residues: CASSSTDTQYF. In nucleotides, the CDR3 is TGTGCCAGCAGCTCCACAGATACGCAGTATTTT.